The 11 T cell receptor beta chains presented below share a single source sample, sequenced in a study of cytomegalovirus exposure and HLA in healthy donors. PCR involved 60 Vbeta and 13 Jbeta primers. Measured with immunoSEQ multiplex PCR; TCRdb has only the in-frame clones, and not every one. The sample has 200,000 or so clones; approximately 80% are singletons. The sequencing input was PBMCs. These receptors were taken from a woman aged 18-30 years in good health and CMV-seropositive.

Turning to this clone: The junction shows a germline mismatch at one end, possibly a read error. The chain joins TRBV2 to TRBJ2-4; TRBD2 matches 8 bases. The length of the CDR3 is 15 residues. Per the germline V gene, CDR1 is SNHLY and CDR2 is FYNNEI. CDR3: CASSVRGGPQNSQYF. CDR3 in DNA: TGTGCCAGCAGTGTCCGCGGGGGGCCCCAAAACAGTCAGTACTTC.

A remark on this clone: The same CDR3 can be traced to other DNA sequences in this sample. CDR3 sequence (DNA): TGTGCCAGTAGTATGGGACAGGGGTACGAGCAGTACGTC. Its translation: CASSMGQGYEQYV. The chain uses TRBV19 and TRBJ2-7; 10 bases map to TRBD1. Germline assignment: CDR1 LNHDA and CDR2 SQIVND (reference sequence). After removal of 3 bases from V and 4 bases from J, the junction contained 0 bases not matched to a gene. The CDR3 is 13 amino acids.

This chain connects TRBV7-3 to TRBJ2-2; 10 positions agree with TRBD1. The CDR3 is 16 residues long. Germline CDR1 reads SGHTA; CDR2 reads FQGTGA. After removal of 5 bases from V and 5 bases from J, the junction contained 8 bases not matched to a gene. The CDR3: CASSPTGQGGTGELFF. CDR3 in DNA: TGTGCCAGCAGCCCAACCGGACAGGGGGGGACCGGGGAGCTGTTTTTT.

V is TRBV5-6 and J is TRBJ2-4, with a weak D call TRBD1 (6 bases). CDR3 length: 13 amino acids. Deletions cut 4 bases from V and 5 bases from J, with 10 bases between. Germline V CDR1 and CDR2: SGHDT, YYEEEE. The CDR3 region is CASSHRVQNIQYF. The CDR3 DNA reads as TGTGCCAGCAGCCACAGGGTTCAAAACATTCAGTACTTC.

This chain joins TRBV4-1 and TRBJ1-2; TRBD1 is a possible D gene (5 bases). The CDR3 covers 15 residues. V was shortened by 0 bases and J by 0 bases, with 8 bases between the two germline ends. Germline CDR1 MGHRA, CDR2 YSYEKL. CDR3 protein: CASSQESTANYGYTF. The DNA for the CDR3 is TGCGCCAGCAGCCAAGAGTCGACAGCTAACTATGGCTACACCTTC.

This clone has only a few counts. The gene calls are TRBV7-2 and TRBJ2-5; D is unclear. V was shortened by 1 base and J by 5 bases, with 5 bases between the two germline ends. The CDR3 sequence is 12 residues long. From germline, CDR1 is SGHTA and CDR2 FQGNSA. CDR3 protein: CASSLGRETQYF. The CDR3 DNA sequence: TGTGCCAGCAGCTTAGGGCGGGAGACCCAGTACTTC.

This clone has just a few counts. V is TRBV6-1 and J is TRBJ2-3; 10 positions agree with TRBD1. The CDR3 covers 14 residues. The trim removed 10 bases at V and 1 base at J, leaving 5 bases unmatched. Germline V CDR1 and CDR2: MNHNS, SASEGT. Here the CDR3 reads CATGTGEGTDTQYF. The CDR3 region has the DNA TGTGCCACTGGGACAGGGGAGGGCACAGATACGCAGTATTTT.

The rearrangement joins TRBV10-3 to TRBJ2-3, with TRBD1 identical over 8 bases. The CDR3 length is 14 residues. Germline V gives CDR1 ENHRY, CDR2 SYGVKD. After removal of 6 bases from V and 5 bases from J, the junction contained 7 bases not matched to a gene. This chain's CDR3 is CAISRGRKEDTQYF. The DNA for the CDR3 is TGTGCCATCAGCAGGGGGCGCAAAGAAGATACGCAGTATTTT.

This clone was recorded only once. The chain joins TRBV7-9 to TRBJ1-1, with TRBD1 matching 11 bases. The J segment lost 6 bases and the V segment lost 4 bases, leaving 7 bases of the junction unmatched. Germline V gene lookup returns CDR1 SEHNR and CDR2 FQNEAQ (reference sequence). The CDR3 extends over 15 amino acids. CDR3 region: CASSSGQGEFAEAFF. DNA of the CDR3: TGTGCCAGCAGCTCGGGACAGGGGGAGTTCGCTGAAGCTTTCTTT.

The rearrangement joins TRBV18 to TRBJ1-1, with 8 bases identical to TRBD1. Per the germline V gene, CDR1 is KGHSH and CDR2 is LQKENI. The CDR3 extends over 17 amino acids. Trimming cost V 4 bases and J 5 bases; bases outside gene matches: 15. The CDR3 DNA reads as TGTGCCAGCTCACAGACAGATTCCCGGACAGGGATGACTGAAGCTTTCTTT. Amino acids: CASSQTDSRTGMTEAFF.

This clone came up a few times. This sequence joins TRBV10-1 and TRBJ1-1, with 12 nucleotides matching TRBD1. The CDR3 covers 16 residues. CDR1 and CDR2 from the germline V gene are WNHNN and SYGVQD (reference sequence). With V trimmed by 3 bases and J by 1 base, 3 bases remained unmatched. The CDR3 DNA follows: TGCGCCAGCAGTGACGGGACAGGGGGCCGGAACACTGAAGCTTTCTTT. Its translation is CASSDGTGGRNTEAFF.